This T cell receptor (beta chain) was profiled in a study of CD8+ T cells in alopecia areata. The CDR3 covers 15 residues. Germline CDR1 SGHDT, CDR2 YYEEEE. Trimming took 4 bases from V and 0 from J, leaving 13 bases between them. Concerning this clone itself: Its antigen remains unidentified.

It was cDNA, reverse transcribed from extracted RNA, that served as the sequencing template. Here immunoSEQ multiplex PCR was the method, and the copy in TCRdb shows in-frame clones only, minus some. This sample carries some 130,000 clones, over 50% of them seen once, and the ten largest clones take 4.5%. Whole-study findings and limits: Mouse data revealed clearer TCR sharing than patient data did, a gap possibly tied to HLA.

The sequence came from a human donor with alopecia areata. The sample in question was CD4+ T cells sorted from blood, obtained at week 0. The J gene is TRBJ1-2, the V gene TRBV5-6; tentatively, D is TRBD1 (5 bases). CDR3 in amino acids: CASSLAGRPNYGYTF. CDR3 DNA: TGTGCCAGCAGCCTAGCAGGGCGTCCTAACTATGGCTACACCTTC.